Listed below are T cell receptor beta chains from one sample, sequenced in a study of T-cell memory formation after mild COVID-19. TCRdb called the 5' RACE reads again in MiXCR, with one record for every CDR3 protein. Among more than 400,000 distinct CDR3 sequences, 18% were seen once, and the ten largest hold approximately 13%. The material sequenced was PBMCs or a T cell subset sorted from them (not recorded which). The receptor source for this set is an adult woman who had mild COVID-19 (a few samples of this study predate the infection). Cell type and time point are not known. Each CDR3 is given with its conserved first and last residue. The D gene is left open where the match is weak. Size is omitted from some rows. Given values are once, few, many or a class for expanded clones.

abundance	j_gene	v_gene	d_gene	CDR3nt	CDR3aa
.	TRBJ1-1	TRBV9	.	TGTGCCAGCAGCGTAGGAAGGGATTCTATGAACACTGAAGCTTTCTTT	CASSVGRDSMNTEAFF
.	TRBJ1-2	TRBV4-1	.	TGCGCCAGCAGCCAAGAGGTAACGCCGAAAGCTAACTATGGCTACACCTTC	CASSQEVTPKANYGYTF
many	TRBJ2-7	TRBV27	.	TGTGCCAGCAGTCCCAACCTGGCAACAAACTACGAGCAGTACTTC	CASSPNLATNYEQYF
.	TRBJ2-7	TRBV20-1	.	TGCAGTGCTAGTCTCGGGGCATTTGAGTACTTC	CSASLGAFEYF
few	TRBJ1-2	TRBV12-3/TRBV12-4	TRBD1	TGTGCCAGCACCACGCCAGGGGGTGTCTATGGCTACACCTTC	CASTTPGGVYGYTF
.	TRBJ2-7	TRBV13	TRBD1	TGTGCCAGCAGCCCCCGGGACAGGGGAGGGGAGCAGTACTTC	CASSPRDRGGEQYF
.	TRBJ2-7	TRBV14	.	TGTGCCAGCAGCCAAGATGCGCTCTCCTACGAGCAGTACTTC	CASSQDALSYEQYF
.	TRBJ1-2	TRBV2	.	TGTGCCAGCAGTGAAAGGGGAGGAGCATTTTATGGCTACACCTTC	CASSERGGAFYGYTF
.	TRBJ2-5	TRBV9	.	TGTGCCAGCAGCGGCGACTACCGTTTCCAAGAGACCCAGTACTTC	CASSGDYRFQETQYF
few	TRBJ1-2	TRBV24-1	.	TGTGCCACCAGTGATTACAGGGATGGGCACTATGGCTACACCTTC	CATSDYRDGHYGYTF
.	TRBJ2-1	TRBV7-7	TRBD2	TGTGCTAGCAGCTGGATACTAGCGGGACACAATGCGCGGCAGTTCTTC	CASSWILAGHNARQFF
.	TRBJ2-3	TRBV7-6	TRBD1	TGTGCCAGCAGCTCGGGACAGGACACAGATACGCAGTATTTT	CASSSGQDTDTQYF
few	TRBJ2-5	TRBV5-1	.	TGCGCCAGCAGCCCGGGACCAGGAAACCAAGAGACCCAGTACTTC	CASSPGPGNQETQYF
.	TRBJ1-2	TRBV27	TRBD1	TGTGCCAGCAGTTTCGGGACAGGATCCCACGGCTACACCTTC	CASSFGTGSHGYTF
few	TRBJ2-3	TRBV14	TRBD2	TGTGCCAGCAGCCAAGAGCTAGCGGGGGGTGATACGCAGTATTTT	CASSQELAGGDTQYF
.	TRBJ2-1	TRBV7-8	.	TGTGCCAGCAGCCGTAGCGCCCCACCCTACAATGAGCAGTTCTTC	CASSRSAPPYNEQFF
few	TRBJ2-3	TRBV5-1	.	TGCGCCAGCAGCTTGGCCCTGATAAGCACAGATACGCAGTATTTT	CASSLALISTDTQYF
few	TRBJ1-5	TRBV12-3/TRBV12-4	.	TGTGCCAGCAGTTTAGCACGATACAATCAGCCCCAGCATTTT	CASSLARYNQPQHF